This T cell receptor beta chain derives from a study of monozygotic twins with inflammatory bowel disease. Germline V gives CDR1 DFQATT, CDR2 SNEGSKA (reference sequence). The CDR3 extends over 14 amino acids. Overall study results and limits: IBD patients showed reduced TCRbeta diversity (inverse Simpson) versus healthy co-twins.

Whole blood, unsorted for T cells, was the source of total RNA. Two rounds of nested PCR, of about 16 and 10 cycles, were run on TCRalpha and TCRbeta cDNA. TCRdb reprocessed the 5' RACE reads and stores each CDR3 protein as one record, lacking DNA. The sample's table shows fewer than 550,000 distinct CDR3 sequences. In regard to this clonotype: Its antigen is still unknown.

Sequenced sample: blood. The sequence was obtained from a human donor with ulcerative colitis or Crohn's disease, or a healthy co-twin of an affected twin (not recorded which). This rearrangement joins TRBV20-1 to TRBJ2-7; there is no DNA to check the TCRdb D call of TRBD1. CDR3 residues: CSARRGDLPYEQYF.